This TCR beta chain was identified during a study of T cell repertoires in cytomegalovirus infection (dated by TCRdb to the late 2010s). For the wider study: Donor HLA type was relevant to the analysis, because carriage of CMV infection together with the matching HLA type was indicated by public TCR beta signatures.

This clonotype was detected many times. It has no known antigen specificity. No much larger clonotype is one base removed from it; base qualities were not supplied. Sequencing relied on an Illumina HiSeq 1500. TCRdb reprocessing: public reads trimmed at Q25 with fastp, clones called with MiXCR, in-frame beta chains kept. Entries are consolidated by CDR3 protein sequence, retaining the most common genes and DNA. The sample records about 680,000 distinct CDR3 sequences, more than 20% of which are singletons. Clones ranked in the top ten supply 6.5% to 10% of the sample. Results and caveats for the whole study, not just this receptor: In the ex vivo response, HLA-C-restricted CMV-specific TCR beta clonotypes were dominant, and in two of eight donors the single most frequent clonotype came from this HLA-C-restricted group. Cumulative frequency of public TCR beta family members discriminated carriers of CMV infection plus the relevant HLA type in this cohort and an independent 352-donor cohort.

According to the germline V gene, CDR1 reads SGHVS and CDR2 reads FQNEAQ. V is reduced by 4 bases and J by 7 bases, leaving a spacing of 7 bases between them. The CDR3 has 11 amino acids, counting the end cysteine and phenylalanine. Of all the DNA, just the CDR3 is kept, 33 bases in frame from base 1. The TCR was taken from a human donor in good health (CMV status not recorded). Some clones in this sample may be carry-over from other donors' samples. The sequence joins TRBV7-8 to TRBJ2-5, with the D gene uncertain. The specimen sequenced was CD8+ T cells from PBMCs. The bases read TGTGCCAGCAGCTCCCCTAGGACCCAGTACTTC. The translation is CASSSPRTQYF.